One and the same sample provided the 12 T cell receptor beta chains below, sequenced in a study of glioma-infiltrating T cells after dendritic cell vaccination. The table came from immunoSEQ multiplex PCR; TCRdb's copy has only in-frame clones and leaves some out. The sample has approximately 85,000 clones; about 85% are singletons. Time point denoted: after dendritic cell vaccination, including at tumor progression/relapse. Material: blood, obtained after dendritic cell vaccination. The receptors come from a human donor with glioblastoma.

The chain is built from TRBV15 and TRBJ2-7; 13 nucleotides align to TRBD2. The CDR3 sequence is 17 residues long. Germline CDR1 is LNHNV and CDR2 is YYDKDF (reference sequence). V dropped 5 bases and J dropped 2; count of bases not matched to a gene: 9. The DNA of the CDR3 is TGTGCCACCAGCGGGGGGACTAGCGGGACTGCCCCCTACGAGCAGTACTTC. This codes for CATSGGTSGTAPYEQYF.

The chain employs TRBV19 and TRBJ2-7; tentatively, D is TRBD1 (6 bases). The germline gives CDR1 LNHDA, CDR2 SQIVND (reference sequence). Trimming cost V 5 bases and J 4 bases, with 9 bases left between them. This CDR3 has 12 amino acids. The CDR3 nucleotides are TGTGCCAGTAGTTCCGGACAGTACGAGCAGTACTTC. Its translation is CASSSGQYEQYF. Filled out from reference TRBV19 and TRBJ2-7, the complete variable domain reads DGGITQSPKYLFRKEGQNVTLSCEQNLNHDAMYWYRQDPGQGLRLIYYSQIVNDFQKGDIAEGYSVSREKKESFPLTVTSAQKNPTAFYLCASSSGQYEQYFGPGTRLTVT.

The V and J genes are TRBV9 and TRBJ2-5, with a possible D match to TRBD2 (7 bases). Germline CDR1 reads SGDLS; CDR2 reads YYNGEE. V lost 0 bases to trimming and J lost 5 bases, with 14 bases between them. There are 15 residues in the CDR3. CDR3 sequence: CASSVEGRGGETQYF. CDR3 nucleotides: TGTGCCAGCAGCGTAGAGGGGAGGGGGGGGGAGACCCAGTACTTC.

The V and J genes are TRBV18 and TRBJ1-4, with a possible D match to TRBD1 (5 bases). With 3 bases removed from V and 7 bases from J, the gap between germline ends came to 12 bases. The length of the CDR3 is 14 residues. CDR1 and CDR2 (germline): KGHSH, LQKENI. The CDR3 nucleotides are TGTGCCAGCTCACCCTTTTCAGGGATTGAAAAACTGTTTTTT. As protein: CASSPFSGIEKLFF. The entire variable domain, with the rest obtained from reference TRBV18 and TRBJ1-4, is as follows: NAGVMQNPRHLVRRRGQEARLRCSPMKGHSHVYWYRQLPEEGLKFMVYLQKENIIDESGMPKERFSAEFPKEGPSILRIQQVVRGDSAAYFCASSPFSGIEKLFFGSGTQLSVL.

CDR3 protein: CASSITGWDEQYF. The CDR3 nucleotides are TGTGCCAGCTCAATCACAGGCTGGGACGAGCAGTACTTC. The chain combines TRBV18 with TRBJ2-7; TRBD1 is a possible D gene (5 bases). The germline gives CDR1 KGHSH, CDR2 LQKENI. This CDR3 is 13 amino acids long. Trimming removed 5 bases at V and 5 bases at J, with 13 bases between.

This chain connects TRBV12-2 to TRBJ2-7; the table's D call, TRBD1, was not checked against the DNA. TRBV12-2 is termed a pseudogene. The CDR3 has 14 amino acids. In DNA form, the CDR3 reads TGTGCAAGTCGCTTAGCCGTACAGGGGCCCGAGCAGTACTTC. Translation gives CASRLAVQGPEQYF.

The V gene is TRBV7-9, the J gene TRBJ2-5, with 9 bases that match TRBD2. Germline CDR1 and CDR2: SEHNR and FQNEAQ (reference sequence). Trimming at V came to 3 bases and at J to 5 bases, leaving 7 bases not matched to a gene. CDR3 length: 15 amino acids. Here the CDR3 DNA reads TGTGCCAGCAGCTTGGCGGGGGGGAGGTTGGAGACCCAGTACTTC. Translated: CASSLAGGRLETQYF. Based on the CDR3 plus reference TRBV7-9 and TRBJ2-5, the full variable domain is DTGVSQNPRHKITKRGQNVTFRCDPISEHNRLYWYRQTLGQGPEFLTYFQNEAQLEKSRLLSDRFSAERPKGSFSTLEIQRTEQGDSAMYLCASSLAGGRLETQYFGPGTRLLVL.

The gene calls are TRBV14 and TRBJ2-2; 13 positions agree with TRBD2. CDR3 length: 18 amino acids. CDR1 is SGHDN and CDR2 is FVKESK in the germline V gene. V shed 4 bases and J 9 bases; nucleotides not matched to a gene: 14. The CDR3 spells CASSPWPVTSGGARELFF. CDR3 DNA: TGTGCCAGCAGCCCCTGGCCCGTTACTAGCGGGGGGGCCCGGGAGCTGTTTTTT.

The chain is built from TRBV28 and TRBJ1-6; perhaps TRBD1 as D (6 bases). Trimming shortened V by 6 bases and J by 9 bases, and 18 bases separated the two germline ends. Germline-derived CDR1 and CDR2 are MDHEN and SYDVKM. The CDR3 sequence is 15 residues long. CDR3 protein: CASRTQGMAGSPLHF. The CDR3 DNA is TGTGCCAGCAGAACACAGGGAATGGCTGGTTCACCCCTCCACTTT. The whole variable domain, filled in from reference TRBV28 and TRBJ1-6, reads DVKVTQSSRYLVKRTGEKVFLECVQDMDHENMFWYRQDPGLGLRLIYFSYDVKMKEKGDIPEGYSVSREKKERFSLILESASTNQTSMYLCASRTQGMAGSPLHFGNGTRLTVT.

This chain uses TRBV28 with TRBJ2-7, with TRBD1 identical over 7 bases. J lost 4 bases, V lost 6 bases, and 12 bases had no gene match. Germline CDR1 is MDHEN and CDR2 is SYDVKM. This CDR3 is built from 15 residues. CDR3 sequence reads: CASSQQGQPTYEQYF. For the CDR3, the DNA is TGTGCCAGCAGCCAGCAGGGACAGCCTACTTACGAGCAGTACTTC.

The rearrangement joins TRBV7-2 to TRBJ1-1; D gene ambiguous. Germline V lookup: CDR1 SGHTA, CDR2 FQGNSA. The CDR3 extends over 16 amino acids. Trimming left V 3 bases short and J 0 bases short, with 14 bases between. CDR3 sequence (DNA): TGTGCCAGCAGCTTTAGGTCAGGCATATTGAACACTGAAGCTTTCTTT. It is translated as CASSFRSGILNTEAFF.

The V call is TRBV18, the J call TRBJ1-3, with a possible D match to TRBD1 (5 bases). The CDR3 covers 15 residues. Trimming removed 1 base from V and 2 bases from J, with 9 bases in between. CDR1 and CDR2 from the germline V gene are KGHSH and LQKENI. The CDR3 bases are TGTGCCAGCTCACCACAAGACAGCACTGGAAACACCATATATTTT. This sequence encodes CASSPQDSTGNTIYF.